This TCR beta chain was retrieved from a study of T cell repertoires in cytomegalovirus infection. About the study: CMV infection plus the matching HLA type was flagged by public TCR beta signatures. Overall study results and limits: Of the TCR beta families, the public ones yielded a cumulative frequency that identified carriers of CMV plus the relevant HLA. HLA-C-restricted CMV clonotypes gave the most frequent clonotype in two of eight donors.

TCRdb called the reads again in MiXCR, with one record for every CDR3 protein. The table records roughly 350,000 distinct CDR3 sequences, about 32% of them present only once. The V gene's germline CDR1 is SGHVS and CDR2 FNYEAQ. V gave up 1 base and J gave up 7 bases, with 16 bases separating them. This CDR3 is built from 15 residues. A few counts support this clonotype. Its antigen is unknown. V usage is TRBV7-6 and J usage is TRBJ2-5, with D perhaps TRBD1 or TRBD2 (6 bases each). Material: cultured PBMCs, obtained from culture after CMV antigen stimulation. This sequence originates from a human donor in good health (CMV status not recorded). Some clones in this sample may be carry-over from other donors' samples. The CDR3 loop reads CASSLEGGHLGTQYF. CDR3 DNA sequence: TGTGCCAGCAGCTTAGAAGGGGGGCACCTCGGGACCCAGTACTTC.